The 24 T cell receptor beta chains below were found in one sample sequenced in a study of technical replicates of blood from several donors. TCRdb keeps only in-frame clones here, not all; method: immunoSEQ multiplex PCR. The profile shows 55,000 to 75,000 clones, approximately 94% of them singletons. The material sequenced was PBMCs. The source of these receptors is a human donor in good health. Some clones in this sample may be carry-over from other donors' samples.

V is TRBV7-6 and J is TRBJ2-7; 11 nucleotides line up with TRBD2. From germline, CDR1 is SGHVS and CDR2 FNYEAQ. The CDR3 has 14 residues. V lost 2 bases and J lost 4; bases outside the gene matches: 1. In DNA form, the CDR3 reads TGTGCCAGCAGCTTATTAGCGGGAGGGTACGAGCAGTACTTC. Its protein is CASSLLAGGYEQYF.

The gene calls are TRBV6-5 and TRBJ2-1; 9 bases fit TRBD2. V was clipped by 0 bases and J by 12 bases; unmatched bases: 9. The CDR3 runs 15 residues. CDR1 is MNHEY, CDR2 SVGAGI, per germline. For the CDR3, the DNA is TGTGCCAGCAGTTACTCGCGACTAGCGGATGGGGGGCAGTTCTTC. It encodes CASSYSRLADGGQFF.

The chain recombines TRBV25-1 with TRBJ2-3, with 7 positions matching TRBD1. The germline V gene has CDR1 MGHDK and CDR2 SYGVNS. The CDR3 is made up of 14 amino acids. V gave up 8 bases and J gave up 0 bases; unmatched junction bases: 5. This chain's CDR3 is CASGGTDSTDTQYF. The CDR3 DNA reads as TGTGCCAGCGGTGGGACAGACAGCACAGATACGCAGTATTTT.

The gene calls are TRBV5-4 and TRBJ1-2; TRBD1 is a possible D gene (6 bases). Germline CDR1 SGHNT, CDR2 YYREEE (reference sequence). Trimming pared 5 bases from V and 5 bases from J, leaving 19 bases between. This CDR3 region has 15 residues. DNA for the CDR3: TGTGCCAGCAGTTACGGGGGGCCCCTCAAATATGGCTACACCTTC. Amino acid sequence: CASSYGGPLKYGYTF.

For the CDR3, the DNA is TGTGCCTGGAGTGCCCTCGCGGGAGGAGAGACCCAGTACTTC. Protein sequence: CAWSALAGGETQYF. This sequence joins TRBV30 and TRBJ2-5; 8 positions match TRBD2. The CDR3 runs to 14 residues. V gave up 1 base and J gave up 4 bases; unmatched junction bases: 5. CDR1 and CDR2 from the germline V gene are GTSNPN and SVGIG (reference sequence).

By share, this clone ranks as medium-sized. The rearrangement joins TRBV4-1 to TRBJ2-3, with 10 bases that match TRBD2. The CDR3 spans 14 residues. V shed 4 bases, J shed 6 bases, and the junction held 4 bases outside the gene matches. CDR1 and CDR2 (germline): MGHRA, YSYEKL. The chain's CDR3 is CASSPLAGEDTQYF. In DNA, the CDR3 is TGCGCCAGCAGCCCGCTAGCGGGGGAGGATACGCAGTATTTT.

The chain employs TRBV7-3 and TRBJ2-1; perhaps TRBD2 as D (8 bases). This CDR3 has 15 amino acids. Trimming took off 5 bases at V and 9 bases at J, with 20 bases between the two ends. Per germline, CDR1 SGHTA and CDR2 FQGTGA. The CDR3 nucleotides read TGTGCCAGCAGCCTAGACTCCGGGAGGGGGCGTGAGCAGTTCTTC. It translates to CASSLDSGRGREQFF.

The chain couples TRBV7-9 to TRBJ1-2; 8 bases are a match to TRBD1. J gave up 8 bases and V 3 bases, and 5 bases lay outside the gene matches. The CDR3 has 13 amino acids. The germline gives CDR1 SEHNR, CDR2 FQNEAQ (reference sequence). CDR3 sequence reads: CASSFRTGNGYTF. CDR3 in DNA: TGTGCCAGCAGCTTTCGGACAGGGAACGGCTACACCTTC.

The chain joins TRBV6-6 to TRBJ1-1, with a weak D call TRBD1 (6 bases). This CDR3 is 13 amino acids long. CDR1 is MNHNY, CDR2 SVGAGI, per germline (reference sequence). V was clipped by 7 bases and J by 6 bases, with 15 bases between them. CDR3 coding DNA: TGTGCCAGCACCTTGAGGGGGACCGCTGAAGCTTTCTTT. Protein product: CASTLRGTAEAFF.

The chain combines TRBV6-6 with TRBJ1-5; a weak D match, TRBD1 (5 bases). Trimming removed 7 bases at V and 4 bases at J, with 20 bases between. CDR1 is MNHNY, CDR2 SVGAGI, per germline (reference sequence). This CDR3 spans 16 amino acids. CDR3 region: CASTPGGGSLNQPQHF. The CDR3 bases are TGTGCCAGCACCCCTGGGGGGGGGTCCCTAAATCAGCCCCAGCATTTT.

The chain employs TRBV5-1 and TRBJ2-1, with D perhaps TRBD2 (6 bases). From germline, CDR1 is SGHRS and CDR2 YFSETQ. CDR3 length: 14 residues. Trimming shortened V by 1 base and J by 5 bases, and 10 bases separated the two germline ends. The chain's CDR3 is CASSLTGENNEQFF. CDR3 nucleotide sequence: TGCGCCAGCAGCTTGACGGGGGAGAACAATGAGCAGTTCTTC.

This clone appeared once. The gene calls are TRBV10-3 and TRBJ2-7; TRBD1 is a possible D gene (5 bases). This CDR3 has 12 residues. CDR1 is ENHRY and CDR2 is SYGVKD in the germline V gene. V lost 7 bases and J 0 bases, leaving 7 bases between the germline ends. CDR3 coding DNA: TGTGCCATCAAGGACACCTCCTACGAGCAGTACTTC. This encodes CAIKDTSYEQYF.

This clone appeared a single time. The chain has TRBV29-1 and TRBJ1-4; no definite D call. Trimming left V 4 bases short and J 6 bases short, with 9 bases between. Germline CDR1 and CDR2: SQVTM and ANQGSEA. This CDR3 contains 12 residues. The CDR3 region is CSVVGSDEKLFF. CDR3 in DNA: TGCAGCGTTGTGGGGAGTGATGAAAAACTGTTTTTT. The variable domain in full, completed from reference TRBV29-1 and TRBJ1-4, reads SAVISQKPSRDICQRGTSLTIQCQVDSQVTMMFWYRQQPGQSLTLIATANQGSEATYESGFVIDKFPISRPNLTFSTLTVSNMSPEDSSIYLCSVVGSDEKLFFGSGTQLSVL.

The rearrangement uses TRBV14 and TRBJ2-3, with TRBD2 identical over 13 bases. The ends lost 1 base at V and 0 bases at J; junction bases unmatched: 13. The CDR3 runs 21 residues. Looked up from germline, CDR1 is SGHDN and CDR2 is FVKESK. The CDR3 protein is CASSQGTPGLAGSASTDTQYF. The CDR3 nucleotides read TGTGCCAGCAGCCAAGGGACACCGGGACTAGCGGGGTCAGCTAGCACAGATACGCAGTATTTT.

The rearrangement uses TRBV7-9 and TRBJ2-7, with 9 bases that match TRBD1. Trimming removed 3 bases from V and 2 bases from J; junction bases left unmatched: 2. Germline V gene sequence: CDR1 SEHNR, CDR2 FQNEAQ (reference sequence). The CDR3 spans 14 residues. For the CDR3, the DNA is TGTGCCAGCAGCTTCGGGACAGGGACCTACGAGCAGTACTTC. Its protein is CASSFGTGTYEQYF.

The rearrangement links TRBV30 to TRBJ2-5, with D tentatively TRBD1 (6 bases). Germline V gene lookup returns CDR1 GTSNPN and CDR2 SVGIG (reference sequence). The CDR3 contains 13 residues. V was shortened by 6 bases and J by 4 bases, with 15 bases between the two germline ends. CDR3 protein: CACDTGIGETQYF. DNA for the CDR3: TGTGCCTGTGACACAGGGATCGGAGAGACCCAGTACTTC. The complete variable domain, with remaining parts taken from reference TRBV30 and TRBJ2-5, reads SQTIHQWPATLVQPVGSPLSLECTVEGTSNPNLYWYRQAAGRGLQLLFYSVGIGQISSEVPQNLSASRPQDRQFILSSKKLLLSDSGFYLCACDTGIGETQYFGPGTRLLVL.

This sequence joins TRBV7-9 and TRBJ2-7; TRBD1 is a possible D gene (5 bases). V was clipped by 1 base and J by 1 base, with 8 bases between them. Germline V gene data show CDR1 as SEHNR and CDR2 as FQNEAQ (reference sequence). The CDR3 runs 14 residues. CDR3 residues: CASSLVAGSYEQYF. CDR3 DNA sequence: TGTGCCAGCAGCTTAGTCGCAGGGTCCTACGAGCAGTACTTC.

V gene TRBV9 combines with J gene TRBJ1-6, with no clear D. V lost 3 bases and J 0 bases, leaving 10 bases between the germline ends. This CDR3 has 16 amino acids. CDR1 SGDLS and CDR2 YYNGEE come from the germline V gene. CDR3 DNA: TGTGCCAGCAGCGCATTGCAGGACTCCTATAATTCACCCCTCCACTTT. It encodes CASSALQDSYNSPLHF.

The table lists this clone with a count of one. V usage is TRBV6-5 and J usage is TRBJ1-1, with a weak D call TRBD1 (5 bases). The CDR3 extends over 15 amino acids. Deletions cut 0 bases from V and 2 bases from J, with 10 bases between. Germline V gives CDR1 MNHEY, CDR2 SVGAGI. This CDR3 is CASSYSWQGNTEAFF. CDR3 nucleotides: TGTGCCAGCAGTTACTCATGGCAGGGAAACACTGAAGCTTTCTTT.

This clone came up once. This rearrangement joins TRBV5-4 to TRBJ1-6; 9 bases fit TRBD1. V shed 6 bases, J shed 6 bases, and the junction held 7 bases outside the gene matches. In germline, CDR1 is SGHNT, CDR2 YYREEE (reference sequence). This CDR3 is 15 amino acids long. The CDR3 loop reads CASTQGTGFNSPLHF. The CDR3 DNA reads TGTGCCAGCACCCAGGGGACAGGGTTTAATTCACCCCTCCACTTT. Combining the CDR3 with reference TRBV5-4 and TRBJ1-6 gives the whole variable domain ETGVTQSPTHLIKTRGQQVTLRCSSQSGHNTVSWYQQALGQGPQFIFQYYREEENGRGNFPPRFSGLQFPNYSSELNVNALELDDSALYLCASTQGTGFNSPLHFGNGTRLTVT.

The gene calls are TRBV5-1 and TRBJ2-1, with TRBD1 matching 7 bases. This CDR3 contains 14 residues. Per the germline V gene, CDR1 is SGHRS and CDR2 is YFSETQ. The junction had 7 bases not matched to a gene; V was cut back by 4 bases and J by 6 bases. The CDR3 sequence is CASSDRDRFNEQFF. CDR3 in DNA: TGCGCCAGCAGCGACAGGGACCGCTTCAATGAGCAGTTCTTC. Based on the CDR3 plus reference TRBV5-1 and TRBJ2-1, the full variable domain is KAGVTQTPRYLIKTRGQQVTLSCSPISGHRSVSWYQQTPGQGLQFLFEYFSETQRNKGNFPGRFSGRQFSNSRSEMNVSTLELGDSALYLCASSDRDRFNEQFFGPGTRLTVL.

This chain connects TRBV4-2 to TRBJ2-3, with D unclear. CDR3 length: 13 amino acids. Per the germline V gene, CDR1 is LGHNA and CDR2 is YNFKEQ. With 3 bases removed from V and 2 bases from J, the gap between germline ends came to 6 bases. DNA for the CDR3: TGTGCCAGCAGCCAGGCATTCACAGATACGCAGTATTTT. It codes for CASSQAFTDTQYF.

The rearrangement links TRBV11-2 to TRBJ1-6; the D gene is possibly TRBD1 (5 bases). The CDR3 covers 16 residues. V lost 5 bases, J lost 2 bases, and 13 bases lay in between. CDR1 and CDR2 from the germline V gene are SGHAT and FQNNGV. The CDR3 region is CASSLSGLAYNSPLHF. CDR3 coding DNA: TGTGCCAGCAGCCTCTCAGGGCTGGCCTATAATTCACCCCTCCACTTT. Filled out from reference TRBV11-2 and TRBJ1-6, the complete variable domain reads EAGVAQSPRYKIIEKRQSVAFWCNPISGHATLYWYQQILGQGPKLLIQFQNNGVVDDSQLPKDRFSAERLKGVDSTLKIQPAKLEDSAVYLCASSLSGLAYNSPLHFGNGTRLTVT.

This clone occurred a few times. The rearrangement links TRBV4-1 to TRBJ1-5; D gene uncertain. Trimming removed 4 bases at V and 0 bases at J, with 10 bases between. The CDR3 length is 15 residues. Per germline, CDR1 MGHRA and CDR2 YSYEKL. The CDR3, as DNA: TGCGCCAGCAGCCTTGAGCAATCTAGCAATCAGCCCCAGCATTTT. It encodes CASSLEQSSNQPQHF.